The rows below give T cell receptor beta chains drawn from one sample of a study of siplizumab effects on memory and regulatory T cells. Generated by immunoSEQ multiplex PCR, the TCRdb table keeps only in-frame clones and is missing some. Of more than 85,000 clones listed, 80% to 95% are singletons. Sequencing was performed on CD4+ T cells sorted from blood. Receptors were obtained from a human donor in good health. The conserved cysteine and the conserved F or W are not part of the CDR3 here. The D gene is left open where the match is weak.

J gene: TRBJ2-7; V gene: TRBV28; D gene: .; CDR3 protein: ATSGQVGGEQY
J gene: TRBJ2-7; V gene: TRBV6-6; D gene: .; CDR3 protein: ASRSTSIGEQY
J gene: TRBJ1-6; V gene: TRBV25-1; D gene: TRBD1; CDR3 protein: ASRETAGQALNNSPLH
J gene: TRBJ2-3; V gene: TRBV30; D gene: TRBD1; CDR3 protein: AWSVQWAGGSTDTQY
J gene: TRBJ2-3; V gene: TRBV14; D gene: .; CDR3 protein: ASSQGLPDTQY
J gene: .; V gene: TRBV5-1; D gene: .; CDR3 protein: ASGYGHEQY
J gene: TRBJ1-1; V gene: TRBV5-6; D gene: .; CDR3 protein: ASSLASGEAF
J gene: TRBJ2-7; V gene: TRBV28; D gene: .; CDR3 protein: ASSLSYYEQY
J gene: TRBJ1-2; V gene: TRBV28; D gene: .; CDR3 protein: ASSLRLATKY
J gene: TRBJ2-7; V gene: TRBV7-6; D gene: .; CDR3 protein: ASSLSAGSYEQY
J gene: TRBJ2-7; V gene: TRBV5-4; D gene: .; CDR3 protein: ASSFGTRTSYEQY
J gene: TRBJ2-1; V gene: TRBV10-1; D gene: TRBD2; CDR3 protein: ASSESYRAGGEF
J gene: TRBJ2-1; V gene: TRBV6-4; D gene: TRBD2; CDR3 protein: ASSRLAGGGNEQF
J gene: TRBJ2-5; V gene: TRBV21-1; D gene: .; CDR3 protein: ASRLGYTFSETQY
J gene: TRBJ1-1; V gene: TRBV5-1; D gene: .; CDR3 protein: ASSFYRPENTEAF
J gene: TRBJ2-1; V gene: TRBV28; D gene: .; CDR3 protein: ASSIAGQGSYNEQF
J gene: TRBJ2-1; V gene: TRBV6-6; D gene: TRBD2; CDR3 protein: ASSRRGTSGDNEQF
J gene: TRBJ2-7; V gene: TRBV13; D gene: TRBD1; CDR3 protein: ASSLDRGNYEQY
J gene: TRBJ1-2; V gene: TRBV11-2; D gene: TRBD1; CDR3 protein: ASTQLGTGVNYGYT
J gene: TRBJ2-7; V gene: TRBV11-2; D gene: .; CDR3 protein: ASSYQPDTSYEQY
J gene: TRBJ1-2; V gene: TRBV6-5; D gene: TRBD1; CDR3 protein: ASREPGQGIYGYT
J gene: TRBJ2-7; V gene: TRBV5-1; D gene: TRBD2; CDR3 protein: ASSHRLAGETYEQY
J gene: TRBJ1-5; V gene: TRBV30; D gene: TRBD1; CDR3 protein: AWDRGRNQPQH
J gene: TRBJ1-5; V gene: TRBV7-2; D gene: .; CDR3 protein: ASSLGDGPYQPQH
J gene: TRBJ1-5; V gene: TRBV5-1; D gene: TRBD1; CDR3 protein: ASRGDRDQPQH
J gene: TRBJ2-7; V gene: TRBV6-1; D gene: .; CDR3 protein: ASSVTDEQY
J gene: TRBJ2-7; V gene: TRBV19; D gene: .; CDR3 protein: ASSIKRAPYEQY
J gene: TRBJ1-6; V gene: TRBV5-6; D gene: TRBD1; CDR3 protein: ASSLPGQFSPLH
J gene: TRBJ1-4; V gene: TRBV5-1; D gene: TRBD1; CDR3 protein: ASSLPGTGVSREKLF
J gene: TRBJ2-7; V gene: TRBV18; D gene: .; CDR3 protein: ASSQRAHYEQY
J gene: TRBJ2-7; V gene: TRBV27; D gene: TRBD2; CDR3 protein: ASSLEAGGGEQY
J gene: TRBJ1-2; V gene: TRBV19; D gene: TRBD1; CDR3 protein: ASSHDRAVYGYT
J gene: TRBJ1-1; V gene: TRBV9; D gene: TRBD1; CDR3 protein: ASSDRDRQNTEAF
J gene: TRBJ2-1; V gene: TRBV7-9; D gene: .; CDR3 protein: ASSLGDSSYNEQF
J gene: TRBJ2-5; V gene: TRBV18; D gene: TRBD2; CDR3 protein: ASSPRTSGRLGETQY
J gene: TRBJ1-3; V gene: TRBV18; D gene: .; CDR3 protein: ASSQGQGPGNTIY
J gene: TRBJ2-4; V gene: TRBV2; D gene: .; CDR3 protein: ASKGSGLGQNIQY
J gene: TRBJ2-1; V gene: TRBV28; D gene: .; CDR3 protein: ASSLPRGLNEQF
J gene: TRBJ1-6; V gene: TRBV15; D gene: .; CDR3 protein: ATSRDPENSPLH
J gene: TRBJ2-1; V gene: TRBV27; D gene: TRBD2; CDR3 protein: ASSLTSGSYNEQF
J gene: TRBJ1-5; V gene: TRBV28; D gene: .; CDR3 protein: ASSLFGLVNQPQH
J gene: TRBJ2-2; V gene: TRBV4-2; D gene: .; CDR3 protein: ASSQTGNSGNTGELF
J gene: TRBJ1-4; V gene: TRBV28; D gene: TRBD1; CDR3 protein: ASSFTGVGEKLF
J gene: TRBJ1-1; V gene: TRBV10-3; D gene: .; CDR3 protein: ATRESTEAF